The clone carrying this TCR beta chain was counted only a few times. Its antigen remains unidentified. Generated by immunoSEQ multiplex PCR, the TCRdb table keeps only in-frame clones and is missing some. The repertoire holds about 65,000 clones, about 94% seen once, with about 4.5% in the top ten. This sample is drawn from a study of cytomegalovirus exposure and HLA in healthy donors. Study outcomes and limitations: Among TCR beta chains, those listed as cytomegalovirus-associated numbered around 180. According to a subsequent analysis, TCR clusters from the first cohort were inclined to appear together in the roughly 110 validation repertoires.

This CDR3 is 16 amino acids long. V lost 2 bases, J lost 7 bases, and 13 bases stayed unmatched. Germline values: CDR1 SNHLY, CDR2 FYNNEI. The donors were in the roughly 130-subject validation cohort; that cohort was separate from the roughly 700-subject first cohort. The sequence came from a young man in good health and CMV-seropositive. Sequencing was done on a sample of PBMCs. The gene calls are TRBV2 and TRBJ1-2; 7 bases agree with TRBD1. The CDR3 protein is CASSETGAQFTGGYTF. CDR3 in DNA: TGTGCCAGCAGTGAAACAGGGGCCCAGTTCACAGGTGGCTACACCTTC.